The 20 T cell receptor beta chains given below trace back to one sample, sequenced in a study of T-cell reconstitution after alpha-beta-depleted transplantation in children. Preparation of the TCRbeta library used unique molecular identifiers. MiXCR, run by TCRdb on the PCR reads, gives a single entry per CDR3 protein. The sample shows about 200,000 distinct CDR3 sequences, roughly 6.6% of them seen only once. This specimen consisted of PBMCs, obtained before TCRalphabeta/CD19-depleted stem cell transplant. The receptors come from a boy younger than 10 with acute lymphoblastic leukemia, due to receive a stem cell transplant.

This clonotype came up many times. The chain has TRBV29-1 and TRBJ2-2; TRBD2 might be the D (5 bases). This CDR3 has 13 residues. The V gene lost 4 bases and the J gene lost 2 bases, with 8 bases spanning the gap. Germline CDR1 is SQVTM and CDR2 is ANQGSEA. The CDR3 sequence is CSVGGPNTGELFF. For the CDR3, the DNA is TGCAGCGTTGGCGGGCCAAACACCGGGGAGCTGTTTTTT.

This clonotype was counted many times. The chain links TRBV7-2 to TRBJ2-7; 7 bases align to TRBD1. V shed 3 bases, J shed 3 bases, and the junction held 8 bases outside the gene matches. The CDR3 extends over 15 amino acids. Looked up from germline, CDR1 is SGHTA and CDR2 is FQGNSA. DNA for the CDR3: TGTGCCAGCAGCTTTTCCCGGGACAGATTCTACGAGCAGTACTTC. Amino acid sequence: CASSFSRDRFYEQYF.

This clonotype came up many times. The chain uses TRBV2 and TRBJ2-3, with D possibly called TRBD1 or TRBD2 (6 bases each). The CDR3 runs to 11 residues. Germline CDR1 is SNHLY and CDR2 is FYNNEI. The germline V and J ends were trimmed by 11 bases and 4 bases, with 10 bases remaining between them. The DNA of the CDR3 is TGTGCCCTAGGGGGGTCAGATACGCAGTATTTT. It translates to CALGGSDTQYF.

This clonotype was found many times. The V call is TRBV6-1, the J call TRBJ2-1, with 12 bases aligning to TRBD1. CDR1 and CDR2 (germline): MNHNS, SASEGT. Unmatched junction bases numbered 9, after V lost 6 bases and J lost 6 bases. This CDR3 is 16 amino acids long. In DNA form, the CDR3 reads TGTGCCAGCAGCATCTCCGGGACAGGGGGCTTCAATGAGCAGTTCTTC. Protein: CASSISGTGGFNEQFF.

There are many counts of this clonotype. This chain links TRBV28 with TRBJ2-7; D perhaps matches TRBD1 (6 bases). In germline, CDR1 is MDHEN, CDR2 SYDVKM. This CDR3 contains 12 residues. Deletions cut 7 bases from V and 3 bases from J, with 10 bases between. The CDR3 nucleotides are TGTGCCAGCAAACAGGGTATCTACGAGCAGTACTTC. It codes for CASKQGIYEQYF.

The CDR3 loop reads CASRSGGYNEQFF. For the CDR3, the DNA is TGTGCCAGCAGAAGCGGGGGGTACAATGAGCAGTTCTTC. The rearrangement joins TRBV27 to TRBJ2-1; 9 bases line up with TRBD2. Germline CDR1 is MNHEY and CDR2 is SMNVEV (reference sequence). CDR3 length: 13 residues. J lost 4 bases, V lost 6 bases, and 1 base had no gene match.

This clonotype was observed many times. The CDR3 nucleotides are TGCGCCAGCAGCTTGGTGCCAACAGGATCTTCACCCCTCCACTTT. This translates into CASSLVPTGSSPLHF. The chain joins TRBV5-1 to TRBJ1-6, with D perhaps matching TRBD1 (5 bases). The germline V and J ends were trimmed by 0 bases and 9 bases, with 13 bases remaining between them. This CDR3 has 15 amino acids. Germline V gives CDR1 SGHRS, CDR2 YFSETQ.

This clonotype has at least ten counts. In DNA, the CDR3 is TGCGCCACCGGGCAGGAACGTGGTGATACGCAGTATTTT. Its protein is CATGQERGDTQYF. The rearrangement joins TRBV5-1 to TRBJ2-3; D gene uncertain. V was pared by 9 bases and J by 6 bases, with 17 bases between. The CDR3 runs 13 residues. Looked up from germline, CDR1 is SGHRS and CDR2 is YFSETQ.

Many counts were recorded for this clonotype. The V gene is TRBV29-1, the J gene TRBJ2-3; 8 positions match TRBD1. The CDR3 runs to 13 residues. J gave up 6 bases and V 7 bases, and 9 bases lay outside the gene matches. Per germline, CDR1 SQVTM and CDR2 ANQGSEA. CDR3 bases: TGCAGCGACGGACCGGACAGGGCCGATACGCAGTATTTT. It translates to CSDGPDRADTQYF.

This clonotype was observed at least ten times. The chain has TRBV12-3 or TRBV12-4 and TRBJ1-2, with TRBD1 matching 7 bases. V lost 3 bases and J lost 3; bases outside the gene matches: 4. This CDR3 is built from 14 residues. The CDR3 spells CASSFTGTDYGYTF. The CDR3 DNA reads TGTGCCAGCAGTTTTACCGGGACAGACTATGGCTACACCTTC.

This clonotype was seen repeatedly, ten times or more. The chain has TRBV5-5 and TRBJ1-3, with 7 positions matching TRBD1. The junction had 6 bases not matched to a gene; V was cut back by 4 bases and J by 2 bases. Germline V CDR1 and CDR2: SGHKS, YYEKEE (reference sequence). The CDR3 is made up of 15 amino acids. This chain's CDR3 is CASSAGTDAGNTIYF. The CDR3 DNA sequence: TGTGCCAGCAGCGCCGGGACAGACGCTGGAAACACCATATATTTT.

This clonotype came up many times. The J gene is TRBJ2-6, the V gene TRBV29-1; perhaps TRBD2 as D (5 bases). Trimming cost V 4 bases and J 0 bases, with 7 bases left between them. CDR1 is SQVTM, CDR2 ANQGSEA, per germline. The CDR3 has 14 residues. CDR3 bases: TGCAGCGTTGGGGAGATCTCTGGGGCCAACGTCCTGACTTTC. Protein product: CSVGEISGANVLTF.

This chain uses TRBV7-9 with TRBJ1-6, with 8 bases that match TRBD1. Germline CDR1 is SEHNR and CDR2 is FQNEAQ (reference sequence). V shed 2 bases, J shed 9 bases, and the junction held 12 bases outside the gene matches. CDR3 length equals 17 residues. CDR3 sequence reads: CASSLIGTGREISPLHF. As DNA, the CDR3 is TGTGCCAGCAGCTTAATAGGGACAGGCAGGGAAATTTCACCCCTCCACTTT.

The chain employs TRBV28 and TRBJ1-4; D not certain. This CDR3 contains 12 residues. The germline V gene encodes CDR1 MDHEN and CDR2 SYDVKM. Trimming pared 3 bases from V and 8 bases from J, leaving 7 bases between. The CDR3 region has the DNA TGTGCCAGCAGTTTCAGTCGCGAAAAACTGTTTTTT. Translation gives CASSFSREKLFF. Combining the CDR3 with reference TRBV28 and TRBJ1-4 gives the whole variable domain DVKVTQSSRYLVKRTGEKVFLECVQDMDHENMFWYRQDPGLGLRLIYFSYDVKMKEKGDIPEGYSVSREKKERFSLILESASTNQTSMYLCASSFSREKLFFGSGTQLSVL.

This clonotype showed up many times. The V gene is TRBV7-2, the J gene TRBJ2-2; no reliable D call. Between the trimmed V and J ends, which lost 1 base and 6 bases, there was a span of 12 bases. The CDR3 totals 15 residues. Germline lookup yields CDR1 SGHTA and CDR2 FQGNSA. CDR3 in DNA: TGTGCCAGCAGCTTAGATCCCCAGTGGGCCGGGGAGCTGTTTTTT. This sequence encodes CASSLDPQWAGELFF.

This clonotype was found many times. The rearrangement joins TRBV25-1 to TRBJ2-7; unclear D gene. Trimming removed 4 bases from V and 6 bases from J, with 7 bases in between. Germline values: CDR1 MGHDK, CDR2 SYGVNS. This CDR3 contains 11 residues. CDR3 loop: CASSGPGEQYF. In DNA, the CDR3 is TGTGCCAGCAGTGGACCTGGCGAGCAGTACTTC.

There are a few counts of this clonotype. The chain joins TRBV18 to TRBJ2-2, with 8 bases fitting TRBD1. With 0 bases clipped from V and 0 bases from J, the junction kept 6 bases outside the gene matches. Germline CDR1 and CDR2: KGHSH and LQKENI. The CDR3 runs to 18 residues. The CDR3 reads CASSPPLDRAANTGELFF. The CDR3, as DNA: TGTGCCAGCTCACCACCGCTGGACAGGGCCGCGAACACCGGGGAGCTGTTTTTT.

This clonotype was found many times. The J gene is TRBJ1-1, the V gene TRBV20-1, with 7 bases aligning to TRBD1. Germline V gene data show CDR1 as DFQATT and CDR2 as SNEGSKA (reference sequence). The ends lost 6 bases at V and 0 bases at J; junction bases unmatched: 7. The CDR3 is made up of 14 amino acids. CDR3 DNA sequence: TGCAGTGCCGATGAGACAGGGATGAACACTGAAGCTTTCTTT. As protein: CSADETGMNTEAFF.

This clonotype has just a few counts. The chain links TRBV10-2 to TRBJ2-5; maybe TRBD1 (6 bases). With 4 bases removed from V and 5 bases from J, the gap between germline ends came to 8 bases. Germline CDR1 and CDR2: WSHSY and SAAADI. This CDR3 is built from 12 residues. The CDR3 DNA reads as TGCGCCAGCAGTGGGGGGCGGGAGACCCAGTACTTC. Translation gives CASSGGRETQYF.

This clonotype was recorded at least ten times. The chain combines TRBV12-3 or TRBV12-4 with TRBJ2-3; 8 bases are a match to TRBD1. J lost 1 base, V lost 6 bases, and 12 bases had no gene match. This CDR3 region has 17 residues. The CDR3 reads CASSRLTGGSGTDTQYF. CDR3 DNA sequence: TGTGCCAGCAGCAGACTCACAGGGGGATCGGGCACAGATACGCAGTATTTT.